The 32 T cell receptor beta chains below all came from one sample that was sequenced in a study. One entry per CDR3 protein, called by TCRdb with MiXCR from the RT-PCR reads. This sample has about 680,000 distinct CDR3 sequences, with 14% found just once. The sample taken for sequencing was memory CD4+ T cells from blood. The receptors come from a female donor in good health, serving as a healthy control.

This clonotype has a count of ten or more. The CDR3 region is CATSRDPDNEQFF. The CDR3 coding sequence is TGTGCCACCAGCAGAGATCCAGACAATGAGCAGTTCTTC. The rearrangement uses TRBV15 and TRBJ2-1; no definite D call. The V end lost 0 bases, the J end lost 5 bases, and 5 bases lay between the germline ends. The V gene's germline CDR1 is LNHNV and CDR2 YYDKDF (reference sequence). The CDR3 contains 13 residues.

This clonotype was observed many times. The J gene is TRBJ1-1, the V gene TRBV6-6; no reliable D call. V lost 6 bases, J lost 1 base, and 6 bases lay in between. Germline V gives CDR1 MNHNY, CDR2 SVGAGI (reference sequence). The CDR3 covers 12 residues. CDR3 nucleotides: TGTGCCAGCAGAGCGGGGAACACTGAAGCTTTCTTT. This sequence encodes CASRAGNTEAFF.

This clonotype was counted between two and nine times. The CDR3 sequence: CASSPWGTHEKLFF. DNA of the CDR3: TGTGCCAGCAGCCCTTGGGGTACCCATGAAAAACTGTTTTTT. The chain employs TRBV7-9 and TRBJ1-4; D is unclear. Germline V gene data show CDR1 as SEHNR and CDR2 as FQNEAQ (reference sequence). The CDR3 consists of 14 residues. Trimming pared 5 bases from V and 6 bases from J, leaving 13 bases between.

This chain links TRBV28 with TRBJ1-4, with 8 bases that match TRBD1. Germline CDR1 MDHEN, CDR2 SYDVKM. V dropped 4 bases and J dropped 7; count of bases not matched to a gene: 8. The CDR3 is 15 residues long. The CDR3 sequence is CASSSRTGLTEKLFF. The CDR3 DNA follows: TGTGCCAGCAGTTCCCGGACAGGGTTGACTGAAAAACTGTTTTTT.

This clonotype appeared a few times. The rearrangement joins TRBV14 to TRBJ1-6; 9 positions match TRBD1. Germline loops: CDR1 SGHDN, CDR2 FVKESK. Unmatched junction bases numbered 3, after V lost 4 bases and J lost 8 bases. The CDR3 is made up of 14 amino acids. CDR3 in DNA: TGTGCCAGCAGCCGGGACAGGGTTGATTCACCCCTCCACTTT. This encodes CASSRDRVDSPLHF.

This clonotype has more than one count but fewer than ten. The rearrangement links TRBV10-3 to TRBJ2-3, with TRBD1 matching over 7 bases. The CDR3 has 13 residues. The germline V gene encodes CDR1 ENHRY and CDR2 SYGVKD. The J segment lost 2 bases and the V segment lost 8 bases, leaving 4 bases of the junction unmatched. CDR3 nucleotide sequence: TGTGCCATCGGGACAGAGATCACAGATACGCAGTATTTT. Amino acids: CAIGTEITDTQYF.

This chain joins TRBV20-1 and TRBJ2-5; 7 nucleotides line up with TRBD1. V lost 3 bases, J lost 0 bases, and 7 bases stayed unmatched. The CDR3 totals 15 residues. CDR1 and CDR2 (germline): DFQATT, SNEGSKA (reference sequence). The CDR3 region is CSASLVGTDQETQYF. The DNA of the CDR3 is TGCAGTGCTAGTCTAGTAGGGACAGACCAAGAGACCCAGTACTTC.

The CDR3 DNA follows: TGTGCCAGCAGCTTAGGAGGAGATTTAAACATTCAGTACTTC. As protein: CASSLGGDLNIQYF. The chain carries TRBV11-3 and TRBJ2-4; no reliable D call. The CDR3 sequence is 14 residues long. In germline, CDR1 is SGHNT, CDR2 YENEEA. The ends were cut back, 1 base at V and 6 bases at J, with 10 bases in the middle.

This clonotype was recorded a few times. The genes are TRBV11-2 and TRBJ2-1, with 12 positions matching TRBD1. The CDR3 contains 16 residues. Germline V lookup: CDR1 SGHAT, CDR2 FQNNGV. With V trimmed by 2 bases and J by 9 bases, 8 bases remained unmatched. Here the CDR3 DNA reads TGTGCCAGCAGCTTAAATAGGGGACAGGGGGCGGGTGAGCAGTTCTTC. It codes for CASSLNRGQGAGEQFF. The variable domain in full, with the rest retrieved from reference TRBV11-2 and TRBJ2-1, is EAGVAQSPRYKIIEKRQSVAFWCNPISGHATLYWYQQILGQGPKLLIQFQNNGVVDDSQLPKDRFSAERLKGVDSTLKIQPAKLEDSAVYLCASSLNRGQGAGEQFFGPGTRLTVL.

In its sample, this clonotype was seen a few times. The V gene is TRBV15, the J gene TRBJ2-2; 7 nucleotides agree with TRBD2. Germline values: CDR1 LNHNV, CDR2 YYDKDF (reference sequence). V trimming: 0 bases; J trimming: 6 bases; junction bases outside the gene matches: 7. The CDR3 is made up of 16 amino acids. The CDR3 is CATSRDVASGAGELFF. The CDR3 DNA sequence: TGTGCCACCAGCAGAGATGTGGCTAGCGGAGCCGGGGAGCTGTTTTTT.

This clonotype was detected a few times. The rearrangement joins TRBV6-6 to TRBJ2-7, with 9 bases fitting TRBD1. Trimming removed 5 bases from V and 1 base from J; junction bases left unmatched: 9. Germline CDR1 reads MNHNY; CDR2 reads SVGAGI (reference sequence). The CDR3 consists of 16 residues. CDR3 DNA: TGTGCCAGCAGTCAAACAGGGGGCGCGAAATCCTACGAGCAGTACTTC. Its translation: CASSQTGGAKSYEQYF.

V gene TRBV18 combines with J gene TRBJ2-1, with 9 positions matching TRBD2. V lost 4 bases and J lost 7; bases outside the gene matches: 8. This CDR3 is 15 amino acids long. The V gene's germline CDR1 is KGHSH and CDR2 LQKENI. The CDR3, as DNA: TGTGCCAGCTCACGTTTAGCGGGAGCCGCTAATGAGCAGTTCTTC. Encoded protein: CASSRLAGAANEQFF.

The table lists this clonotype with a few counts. The CDR3 protein is CASSLTSRGTEAFF. The CDR3 bases are TGTGCCAGCAGCTTAACCAGTAGAGGGACTGAAGCTTTCTTT. The gene calls are TRBV7-6 and TRBJ1-1; no definite D call. There are 14 residues in the CDR3. Germline values: CDR1 SGHVS, CDR2 FNYEAQ. V was cut by 2 bases and J by 5 bases, with 12 bases left in between. Supplemented by reference TRBV7-6 and TRBJ1-1, the full variable domain reads GAGVSQSPRYKVTKRGQDVALRCDPISGHVSLYWYRQALGQGPEFLTYFNYEAQQDKSGLPNDRFSAERPEGSISTLTIQRTEQRDSAMYRCASSLTSRGTEAFFGQGTRLTVV.

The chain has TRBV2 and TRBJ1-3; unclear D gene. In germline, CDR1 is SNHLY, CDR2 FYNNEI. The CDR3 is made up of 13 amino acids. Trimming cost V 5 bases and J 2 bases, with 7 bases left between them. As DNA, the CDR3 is TGTGCCAGCAGTAAGGAAACTGGAAACACCATATATTTT. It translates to CASSKETGNTIYF.

For the CDR3, the DNA is TGCAGTCGAGCCGCATCGGGAGGAATTTTTGGCAAAAACATTCAGTACTTC. Translated, it gives CSRAASGGIFGKNIQYF. This chain joins TRBV20-1 and TRBJ2-4; TRBD2 matches at 7 bases. Losses at the gene ends were 8 bases for V and 3 bases for J; bases not matched to a gene: 19. The CDR3 consists of 17 residues. Germline V gene data show CDR1 as DFQATT and CDR2 as SNEGSKA (reference sequence).

CDR3 loop: CSAKGQGMHTIYF. The CDR3 nucleotides are TGCAGTGCTAAGGGACAGGGGATGCACACCATATATTTT. The chain recombines TRBV20-1 with TRBJ1-3; 10 nucleotides align to TRBD1. The CDR3 has 13 residues. The V gene's germline CDR1 is DFQATT and CDR2 SNEGSKA (reference sequence). The V segment lost 4 bases and the J segment 8 bases; nucleotides outside the gene matches: 5.

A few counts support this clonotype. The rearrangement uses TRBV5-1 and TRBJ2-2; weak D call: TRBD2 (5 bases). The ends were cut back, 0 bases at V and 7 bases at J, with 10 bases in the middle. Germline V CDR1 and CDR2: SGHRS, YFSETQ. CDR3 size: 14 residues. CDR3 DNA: TGCGCCAGCAGCTTGGCCCCGGGGTTCGGGGAGCTGTTTTTT. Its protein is CASSLAPGFGELFF. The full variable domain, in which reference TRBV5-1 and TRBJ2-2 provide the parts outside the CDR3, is KAGVTQTPRYLIKTRGQQVTLSCSPISGHRSVSWYQQTPGQGLQFLFEYFSETQRNKGNFPGRFSGRQFSNSRSEMNVSTLELGDSALYLCASSLAPGFGELFFGEGSRLTVL.

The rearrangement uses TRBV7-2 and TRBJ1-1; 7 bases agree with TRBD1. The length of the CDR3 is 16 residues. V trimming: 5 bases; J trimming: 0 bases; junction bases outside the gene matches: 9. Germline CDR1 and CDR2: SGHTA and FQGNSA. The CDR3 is CASSLQPGQMNTEAFF. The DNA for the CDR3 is TGTGCCAGCAGCCTACAACCGGGACAGATGAACACTGAAGCTTTCTTT.

CDR3 in amino acids: CSASDGTSNQPQHF. The CDR3 nucleotides read TGCAGTGCTAGTGACGGGACAAGTAATCAGCCCCAGCATTTT. The V gene is TRBV20-1, the J gene TRBJ1-5; TRBD1 might be the D (6 bases). With 3 bases removed from V and 4 bases from J, the gap between germline ends came to 13 bases. The CDR3 totals 14 residues. CDR1 and CDR2 (germline): DFQATT, SNEGSKA (reference sequence).

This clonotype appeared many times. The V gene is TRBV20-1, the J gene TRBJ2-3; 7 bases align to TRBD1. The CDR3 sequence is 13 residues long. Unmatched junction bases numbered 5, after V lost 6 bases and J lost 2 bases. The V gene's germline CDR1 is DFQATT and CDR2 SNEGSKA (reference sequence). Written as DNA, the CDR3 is TGCAGTGCCAGACAGGGCTTCACAGATACGCAGTATTTT. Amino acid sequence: CSARQGFTDTQYF.

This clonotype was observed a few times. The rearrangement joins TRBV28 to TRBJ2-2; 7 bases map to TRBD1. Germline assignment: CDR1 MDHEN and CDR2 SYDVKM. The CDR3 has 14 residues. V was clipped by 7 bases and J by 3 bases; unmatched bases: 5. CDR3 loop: CASTRQGDTGELFF. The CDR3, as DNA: TGTGCCAGCACCAGACAGGGTGACACCGGGGAGCTGTTTTTT.

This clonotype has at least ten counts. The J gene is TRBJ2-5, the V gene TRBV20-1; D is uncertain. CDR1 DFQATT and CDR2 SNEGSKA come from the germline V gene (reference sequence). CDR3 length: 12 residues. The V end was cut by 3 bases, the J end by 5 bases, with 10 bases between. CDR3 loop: CSASQTTETQYF. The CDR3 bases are TGCAGTGCTAGTCAAACTACGGAGACCCAGTACTTC.

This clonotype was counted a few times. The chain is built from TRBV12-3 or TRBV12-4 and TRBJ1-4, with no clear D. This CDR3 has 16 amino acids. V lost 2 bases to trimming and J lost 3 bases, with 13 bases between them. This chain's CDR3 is CASSLNIGISNEKLFF. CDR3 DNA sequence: TGTGCCAGCAGTTTAAACATCGGGATTTCTAATGAAAAACTGTTTTTT.

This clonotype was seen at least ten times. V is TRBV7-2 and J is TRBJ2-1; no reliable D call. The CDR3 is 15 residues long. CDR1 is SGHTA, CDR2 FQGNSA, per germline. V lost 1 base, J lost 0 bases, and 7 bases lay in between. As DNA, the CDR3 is TGTGCCAGCAGCTTAGTAGCTTTCTCCTACAATGAGCAGTTCTTC. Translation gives CASSLVAFSYNEQFF.

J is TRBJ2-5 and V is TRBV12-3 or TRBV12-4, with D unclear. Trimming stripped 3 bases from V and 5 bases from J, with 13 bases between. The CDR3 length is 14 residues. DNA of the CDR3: TGTGCCAGCAGTTTTTATCAATATCGCGAGACCCAGTACTTC. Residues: CASSFYQYRETQYF.

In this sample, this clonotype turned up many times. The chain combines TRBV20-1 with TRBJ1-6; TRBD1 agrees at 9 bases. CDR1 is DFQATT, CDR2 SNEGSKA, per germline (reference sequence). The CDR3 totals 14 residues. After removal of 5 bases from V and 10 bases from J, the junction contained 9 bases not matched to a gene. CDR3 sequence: CSAAGTGRESPLHF. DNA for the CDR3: TGCAGTGCTGCCGGGACAGGGAGAGAATCACCCCTCCACTTT.

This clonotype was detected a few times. DNA for the CDR3: TGCAGTGCTAGAATTTCTGGGGGTGACACCGGGGAGCTGTTTTTT. Translated, it gives CSARISGGDTGELFF. This chain links TRBV20-1 with TRBJ2-2, with D perhaps assigned TRBD1 or TRBD2 (5 bases each). The CDR3 is 15 amino acids. The germline gives CDR1 DFQATT, CDR2 SNEGSKA (reference sequence). V lost 2 bases, J lost 3 bases, and 13 bases lay in between.

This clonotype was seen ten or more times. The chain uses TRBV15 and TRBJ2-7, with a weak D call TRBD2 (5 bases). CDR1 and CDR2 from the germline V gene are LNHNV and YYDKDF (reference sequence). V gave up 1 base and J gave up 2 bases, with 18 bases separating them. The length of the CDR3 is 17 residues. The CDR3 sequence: CATSRGAVVHGAYEQYF. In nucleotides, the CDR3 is TGTGCCACCAGCAGAGGGGCGGTGGTACACGGGGCCTACGAGCAGTACTTC.

CDR3 nucleotides: TGTGCCAGCAGCGGGACTACCGAGACCCAGTACTTC. Its translation is CASSGTTETQYF. The V and J genes are TRBV6-2 or TRBV6-3 and TRBJ2-5, with TRBD2 matching over 7 bases. Germline CDR1 is MNHEY and CDR2 is SVGEGT. V shed 6 bases, J shed 5 bases, and the junction held 3 bases outside the gene matches. CDR3 length: 12 amino acids.

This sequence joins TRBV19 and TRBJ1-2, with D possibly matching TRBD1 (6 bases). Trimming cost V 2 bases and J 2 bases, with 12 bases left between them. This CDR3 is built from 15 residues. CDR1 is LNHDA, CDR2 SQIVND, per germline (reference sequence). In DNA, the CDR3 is TGTGCCAGTAGTATAAAAGGCGGACAGAACTATGGCTACACCTTC. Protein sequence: CASSIKGGQNYGYTF.

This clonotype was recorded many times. CDR3 nucleotide sequence: TGTGCCAGCAGGAACAGTGGGGCACGCAATGAGCAGTTCTTC. Translation gives CASRNSGARNEQFF. The V gene is TRBV7-9, the J gene TRBJ2-1, with D possibly being TRBD1 (5 bases). The CDR3 covers 14 residues. Looked up from germline, CDR1 is SEHNR and CDR2 is FQNEAQ (reference sequence). Between the trimmed V and J ends, which lost 6 bases and 6 bases, there was a span of 15 bases.

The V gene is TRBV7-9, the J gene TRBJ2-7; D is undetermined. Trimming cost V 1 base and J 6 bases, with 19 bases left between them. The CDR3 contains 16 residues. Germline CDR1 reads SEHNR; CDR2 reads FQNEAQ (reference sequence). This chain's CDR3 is CASSLGAAFLMGEQYF. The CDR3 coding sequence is TGTGCCAGCAGCTTAGGAGCAGCGTTCCTAATGGGCGAGCAGTACTTC.